Shown below are 17 T cell receptor beta chains from a single sample sequenced in a study of shared clonotypes between healthy human individuals. The protocol was immunoSEQ multiplex PCR, while the TCRdb copy is restricted to in-frame clones and leaves out a portion. The repertoire has about 1.1 million clones, around 78% of them found once; the top ten carry 0.52%. The sample taken for sequencing was memory CD4+ T cells from PBMCs. Subset described: CD45RA-negative fraction. The receptors originated from a man aged 18 to 29 in good health. Some clones in this sample may be carry-over from other donors' samples.

This clone was detected ten times or more. The CDR3 DNA reads as TGTGCCAGCAGCGGATTCTCGAGACCAGGGAATGAGCAGTTCTTC. Its translation is CASSGFSRPGNEQFF. The chain recombines TRBV5-6 with TRBJ2-1; a possible D gene is TRBD1 (5 bases). The CDR3 consists of 15 residues. Germline V gene data show CDR1 as SGHDT and CDR2 as YYEEEE. Deletions cut 4 bases from V and 7 bases from J, with 18 bases between.

This clone appeared a single time. This chain links TRBV15 with TRBJ2-7, with TRBD2 matching over 10 bases. The germline CDR1 and CDR2 sequences are LNHNV and YYDKDF (reference sequence). The CDR3 runs 15 residues. V shed 4 bases, J shed 4 bases, and the junction held 7 bases outside the gene matches. The CDR3 nucleotides read TGTGCCACCAGCAAACTAGCGGGATCGGGATACGAGCAGTACTTC. It yields the protein CATSKLAGSGYEQYF.

Notes on this clone: This sample also contains other DNA sequences that code for the same CDR3. The J gene is TRBJ1-5, the V gene TRBV29-1; 11 bases line up with TRBD1. This CDR3 comprises 13 residues. Unmatched junction bases numbered 2, after V lost 6 bases and J lost 4 bases. Per germline, CDR1 SQVTM and CDR2 ANQGSEA. CDR3 protein: CSVGQGVNQPQHF. The CDR3 coding sequence is TGCAGCGTGGGACAGGGGGTGAATCAGCCCCAGCATTTT.

The CDR3 protein is CASSPLGGSPTDTQYF. As DNA, the CDR3 is TGTGCCAGCTCACCACTGGGCGGGAGCCCCACAGATACGCAGTATTTT. The V gene is TRBV18, the J gene TRBJ2-3; 7 positions agree with TRBD2. This CDR3 has 16 residues. V shed 1 base and J 2 bases; nucleotides not matched to a gene: 6. The germline V gene encodes CDR1 KGHSH and CDR2 LQKENI.

The chain uses TRBV5-1 and TRBJ2-5; a possible D gene is TRBD2 (5 bases). The germline gives CDR1 SGHRS, CDR2 YFSETQ. Between the trimmed V and J ends, which lost 4 bases and 4 bases, there was a span of 14 bases. The CDR3 spans 14 residues. CDR3 sequence reads: CASSIGLRGETQYF. In DNA, the CDR3 is TGCGCCAGCAGCATAGGACTCCGGGGAGAGACCCAGTACTTC.

This clone came up a few times. The chain is built from TRBV23-1 and TRBJ2-7; D gene uncertain. TRBV23-1 is annotated as an ORF whose role is uncertain. V was trimmed by 4 bases and J by 4 bases, leaving 5 bases between them. The CDR3 consists of 11 residues. Here the CDR3 reads CASSRRYEQYF. The DNA of the CDR3 is TGCGCCAGCAGTCGCAGGTACGAGCAGTACTTC.

This clone was picked up one time. CDR3 residues: CASSPTGQGHNEQFF. CDR3 DNA sequence: TGTGCCAGCAGCCCCACGGGACAGGGGCACAATGAGCAGTTCTTC. The chain carries TRBV9 and TRBJ2-1; 10 bases line up with TRBD1. V lost 4 bases and J lost 5; bases outside the gene matches: 6. CDR1 is SGDLS and CDR2 is YYNGEE in the germline V gene. The CDR3 has 15 amino acids.

The chain recombines TRBV7-3 with TRBJ2-1; 7 bases agree with TRBD1. The junction had 17 bases not matched to a gene; V was cut back by 2 bases and J by 7 bases. Germline assignment: CDR1 SGHTA and CDR2 FQGTGA. The CDR3 extends over 18 amino acids. This CDR3 reads CASSLFASTSQGNNEQFF. CDR3 sequence (DNA): TGTGCCAGCAGCTTATTCGCAAGTACCTCACAGGGGAATAATGAGCAGTTCTTC.

V gene TRBV2 combines with J gene TRBJ2-5; 11 nucleotides align to TRBD1. The germline CDR1 and CDR2 sequences are SNHLY and FYNNEI. V was pared by 8 bases and J by 2 bases, with 4 bases of the junction left unmatched. This CDR3 is 14 amino acids long. CDR3 in amino acids: CASAGTGGQETQYF. CDR3 DNA: TGTGCCAGCGCCGGGACAGGGGGACAAGAGACCCAGTACTTC.

The table lists this clone with a few counts. The chain joins TRBV7-3 to TRBJ2-1; 12 positions match TRBD2. The CDR3 is 15 amino acids. Germline CDR1 is SGHTA and CDR2 is FQGTGA. V trimming: 5 bases; J trimming: 9 bases; junction bases outside the gene matches: 8. The CDR3 protein is CASSRASGRAGEQFF. The CDR3 coding sequence is TGTGCCAGCAGCCGGGCTAGCGGGAGGGCTGGTGAGCAGTTCTTC.

The CDR3 here is CASSLVGTGGKETQYF. The CDR3 nucleotides are TGCGCCAGCAGCTTGGTTGGGACAGGGGGAAAAGAGACCCAGTACTTC. The chain uses TRBV5-1 and TRBJ2-5; 11 nucleotides match TRBD1. The length of the CDR3 is 16 residues. The germline V gene encodes CDR1 SGHRS and CDR2 YFSETQ. Trimming removed 0 bases from V and 3 bases from J; junction bases left unmatched: 4. The full variable domain, in which reference TRBV5-1 and TRBJ2-5 provide the parts outside the CDR3, is KAGVTQTPRYLIKTRGQQVTLSCSPISGHRSVSWYQQTPGQGLQFLFEYFSETQRNKGNFPGRFSGRQFSNSRSEMNVSTLELGDSALYLCASSLVGTGGKETQYFGPGTRLLVL.

The chain uses TRBV18 and TRBJ1-1, with TRBD1 matching over 7 bases. Germline V lookup: CDR1 KGHSH, CDR2 LQKENI. V shed 5 bases and J 5 bases; nucleotides not matched to a gene: 11. This CDR3 contains 15 residues. This chain's CDR3 is CASSVQGGGWTEAFF. The CDR3 DNA reads TGTGCCAGCTCAGTTCAGGGGGGTGGCTGGACTGAAGCTTTCTTT.

This clone showed up many times. This chain joins TRBV28 and TRBJ1-4; possible D gene TRBD1, 6 bases. V was clipped by 7 bases and J by 6 bases, with 18 bases between them. CDR1 is MDHEN, CDR2 SYDVKM, per germline. This CDR3 comprises 15 residues. CDR3 in amino acids: CASKGGAAEYEKLFF. CDR3 bases: TGTGCCAGCAAAGGGGGGGCGGCCGAGTATGAAAAACTGTTTTTT. Combining the CDR3 with reference TRBV28 and TRBJ1-4 gives the whole variable domain DVKVTQSSRYLVKRTGEKVFLECVQDMDHENMFWYRQDPGLGLRLIYFSYDVKMKEKGDIPEGYSVSREKKERFSLILESASTNQTSMYLCASKGGAAEYEKLFFGSGTQLSVL.

The chain couples TRBV5-4 to TRBJ2-1, with D tentatively TRBD1 (6 bases). Germline lookup yields CDR1 SGHNT and CDR2 YYREEE (reference sequence). The CDR3 is made up of 17 amino acids. Trimming shortened V by 4 bases and J by 12 bases, and 29 bases separated the two germline ends. DNA for the CDR3: TGTGCCAGCAGCCCGGCCGGGACAAGATCTACTACAATGTTGCAGTTCTTC. Encoded protein: CASSPAGTRSTTMLQFF. Based on the CDR3 plus reference TRBV5-4 and TRBJ2-1, the full variable domain is ETGVTQSPTHLIKTRGQQVTLRCSSQSGHNTVSWYQQALGQGPQFIFQYYREEENGRGNFPPRFSGLQFPNYSSELNVNALELDDSALYLCASSPAGTRSTTMLQFFGPGTRLTVL.

This rearrangement joins TRBV4-3 to TRBJ2-1, with 9 nucleotides matching TRBD2. Germline trimming cut 1 base from V and 8 bases from J; bases unmatched to any gene: 9. Germline CDR1 reads LGHNA; CDR2 reads YSLEER. CDR3 length equals 16 residues. The CDR3 sequence is CASSQGSSGRTDEQFF. CDR3 nucleotides: TGCGCCAGCAGCCAAGGGTCCAGCGGGAGGACGGATGAGCAGTTCTTC.

The gene calls are TRBV5-4 and TRBJ2-1, with 14 bases fitting TRBD2. The CDR3 sequence is 17 residues long. V gave up 4 bases and J gave up 1 base; unmatched junction bases: 4. Germline V gene lookup returns CDR1 SGHNT and CDR2 YYREEE (reference sequence). The CDR3 sequence: CASSGGLAGASYNEQFF. CDR3 nucleotides: TGTGCCAGCAGCGGGGGACTAGCGGGAGCATCCTACAATGAGCAGTTCTTC.

This chain links TRBV27 with TRBJ2-3; D perhaps matches TRBD1 (5 bases). Germline lookup yields CDR1 MNHEY and CDR2 SMNVEV (reference sequence). V lost 6 bases and J lost 4, with 20 bases in between. The CDR3 covers 16 residues. DNA of the CDR3: TGTGCCAGCAGCCCCTTTGGGGCGGACACCGCAGATACGCAGTATTTT. Its translation is CASSPFGADTADTQYF.